This TCR beta chain was profiled in a study of shared clonotypes between healthy human individuals. Study summary: Those who served as donors were a couple of women and three men between the ages of 18 and 49. Whole-study results and caveats: Sharing across four donors was seen in around 5% of naive CD4 clonotypes.

Sequenced by immunoSEQ multiplex PCR; TCRdb stores in-frame clones only, minus some. The sample lists about 690,000 clones, around 90% occurring once. This clone has a handful of counts. Antigen: not known. Germline loops: CDR1 SEHNR, CDR2 FQNEAQ (reference sequence). Trimming removed 0 bases at V and 7 bases at J, with 3 bases between. The CDR3 length is 12 residues. The specimen sequenced was memory CD8+ T cells from PBMCs. Regarding subset: CD45RO+ cells pooled with CCR7-negative TemRA cells. V and J are TRBV7-9 and TRBJ2-2; D remains ambiguous. This clonotype originated in a young man in good health. Some clones in this sample may be carry-over from other donors' samples. CDR3 loop: CASSLAVGELFF. The DNA for the CDR3 is TGTGCCAGCAGCTTAGCGGTCGGGGAGCTGTTTTTT.